The sequence of this TCR beta chain was determined in a study of cytomegalovirus exposure and HLA in healthy donors. Study-level results: In a later analysis, a genetic analysis reported fewer productive-TCR N-insertions in an Asian-associated ancestry cluster than the cohort average.

It was with 60 Vbeta and 13 Jbeta primers that the PCR ran. TCRdb's copy holds only in-frame clones and misses some; the assay was immunoSEQ multiplex PCR. The table has some 84,000 clones, around four fifths seen once. A word on this clone: No antigen is known for it.

Germline lookup yields CDR1 LGHNA and CDR2 YSLEER. The V end was cut by 0 bases, the J end by 0 bases, with 9 bases between. The CDR3 spans 16 residues. The clonotype was recovered from a boy younger than 18 in good health and CMV-seronegative. The sequenced sample was PBMCs. The chain is built from TRBV4-3 and TRBJ2-1; unclear D gene. The CDR3 DNA reads TGCGCCAGCAGCCAAGATCCCCGGAGCTCCTACAATGAGCAGTTCTTC. Its protein is CASSQDPRSSYNEQFF.